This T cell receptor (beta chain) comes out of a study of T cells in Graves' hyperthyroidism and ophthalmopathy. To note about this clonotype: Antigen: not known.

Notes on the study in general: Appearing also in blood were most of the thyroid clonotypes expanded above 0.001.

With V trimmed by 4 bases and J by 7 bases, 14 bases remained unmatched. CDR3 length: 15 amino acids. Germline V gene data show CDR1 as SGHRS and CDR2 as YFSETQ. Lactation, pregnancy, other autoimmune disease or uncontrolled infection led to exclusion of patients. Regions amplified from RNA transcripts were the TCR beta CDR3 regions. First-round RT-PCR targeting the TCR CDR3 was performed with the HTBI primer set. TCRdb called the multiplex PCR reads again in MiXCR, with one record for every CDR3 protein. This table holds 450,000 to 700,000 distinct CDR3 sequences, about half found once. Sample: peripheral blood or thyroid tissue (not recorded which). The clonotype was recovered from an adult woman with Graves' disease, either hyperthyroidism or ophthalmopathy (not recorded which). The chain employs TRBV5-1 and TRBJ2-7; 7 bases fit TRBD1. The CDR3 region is CASSSTGAEYNEQYF. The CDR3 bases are TGCGCCAGCAGCAGTACAGGGGCCGAATACAATGAGCAGTACTTC.